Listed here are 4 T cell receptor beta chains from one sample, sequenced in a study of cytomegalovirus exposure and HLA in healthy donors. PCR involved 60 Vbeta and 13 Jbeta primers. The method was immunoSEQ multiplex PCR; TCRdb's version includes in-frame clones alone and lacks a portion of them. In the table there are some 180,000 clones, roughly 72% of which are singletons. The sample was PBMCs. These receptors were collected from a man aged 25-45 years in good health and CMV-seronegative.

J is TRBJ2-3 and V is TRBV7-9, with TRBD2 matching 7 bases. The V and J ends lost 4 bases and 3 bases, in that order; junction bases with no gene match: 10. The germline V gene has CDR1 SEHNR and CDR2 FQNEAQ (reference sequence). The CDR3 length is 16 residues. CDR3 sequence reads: CASSSSSGTLTDTQYF. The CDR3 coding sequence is TGTGCCAGCAGCTCCTCTAGCGGAACGCTGACAGATACGCAGTATTTT.

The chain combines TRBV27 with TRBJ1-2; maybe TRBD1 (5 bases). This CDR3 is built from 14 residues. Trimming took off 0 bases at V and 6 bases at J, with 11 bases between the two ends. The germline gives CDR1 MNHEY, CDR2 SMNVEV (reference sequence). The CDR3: CASSLSGPGNGYTF. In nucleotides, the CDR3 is TGTGCCAGCAGTTTATCCGGGCCAGGGAATGGCTACACCTTC.

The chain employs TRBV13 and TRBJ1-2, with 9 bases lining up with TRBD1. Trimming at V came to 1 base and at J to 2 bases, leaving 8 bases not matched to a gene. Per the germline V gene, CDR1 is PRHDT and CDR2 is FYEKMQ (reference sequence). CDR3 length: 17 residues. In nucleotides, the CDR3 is TGTGCCAGCAGCTTAGTAGGTAGGGGACAGGGCAACTATGGCTACACCTTC. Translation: CASSLVGRGQGNYGYTF.

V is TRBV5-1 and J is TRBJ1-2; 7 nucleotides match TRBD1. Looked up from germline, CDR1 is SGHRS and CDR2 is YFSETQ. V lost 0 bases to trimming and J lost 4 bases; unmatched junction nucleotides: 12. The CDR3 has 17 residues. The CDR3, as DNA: TGCGCCAGCAGCTTGGGGAGAGGGGGCGCGGTTGGCTATGGCTACACCTTC. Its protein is CASSLGRGGAVGYGYTF.